A single sample gave rise to the 3 T cell receptor beta chains below, sequenced in a study of human T cells and chemical hapten exposure. Stated time point: patch test 3, about 24 weeks after DPC sensitization. The treatment: therapeutic diphenylcyclopropenone sensitization with weekly scalp DPC. Via MiXCR, TCRdb re-called the RACE reads, giving one row per CDR3 protein. The sample lists about 90,000 distinct CDR3 sequences; approximately 10% were seen once. The source material was whole blood, sampled in connection with sensitization to the hapten diphenylcyclopropenone (DPC). Receptors were obtained from a woman under 40 with alopecia areata. Some clones in this sample may be carry-over from other donors' samples.

This clonotype was seen ten or more times. The chain employs TRBV19 and TRBJ1-4, with D unresolved. The CDR3 consists of 15 residues. From germline, CDR1 is LNHDA and CDR2 SQIVND (reference sequence). The V gene lost 2 bases and the J gene lost 0 bases, with 7 bases spanning the gap. CDR3 nucleotides: TGTGCCAGTAGTATACGCGAAACAACTAATGAAAAACTGTTTTTT. It yields the protein CASSIRETTNEKLFF.

The rearrangement uses TRBV7-2 and TRBJ2-7, with TRBD2 identical over 9 bases. The V gene's germline CDR1 is SGHTA and CDR2 FQGNSA. This CDR3 comprises 15 residues. J gave up 3 bases and V 8 bases, and 11 bases lay outside the gene matches. The CDR3 bases are TGTGCCAGCCGTACATCGAGCGGGAGGTTCTACGAGCAGTACTTC. This gives the protein CASRTSSGRFYEQYF.

This clonotype was observed many times. The J gene is TRBJ2-4, the V gene TRBV10-2; 9 bases align to TRBD2. Germline CDR1 is WSHSY and CDR2 is SAAADI. Trimming cost V 4 bases and J 0 bases; bases outside gene matches: 7. This CDR3 has 17 amino acids. The CDR3 DNA sequence: TGCGCCAGCAGTGGGGGCGGGGGGGCTTTAGCCAAAAACATTCAGTACTTC. Translating gives CASSGGGGALAKNIQYF.